The 24 T cell receptor beta chains below were found in one sample sequenced in a study of blood T cell repertoires in COVID-19 (dated by TCRdb to the early 2020s). The library was generated by the immunoSEQ multiplex PCR assay. TCRdb stores this immuneACCESS table with in-frame sequences only. Part of the clones is absent; in the studies checked, under half of the shortfall reflects unresolved V genes, and no reason is known for the rest. The table for this sample lists a few hundred thousand clones; around 90% of them were counted only once. Roughly 1.6% of the sample is in the top ten clones. The sequencing sample was made of PBMCs or T cells enriched from blood (not recorded which). Receptors were obtained from a woman in her forties or fifties who had recovered from COVID-19.

This chain connects TRBV7-9 to TRBJ2-7; maybe TRBD2 (5 bases). The CDR3 is 11 residues long. Germline lookup yields CDR1 SEHNR and CDR2 FQNEAQ (reference sequence). The ends were cut back, 5 bases at V and 4 bases at J, with 6 bases in the middle. CDR3 bases: TGTGCCAGCAGCCCGGGATACGAGCAGTACTTC. Protein sequence: CASSPGYEQYF.

This sequence joins TRBV3-1 (or the pseudogene TRBV3-2) and TRBJ2-7; D is uncertain. This CDR3 region has 15 residues. Trimming took 1 base from V and 1 from J, leaving 11 bases between them. CDR1 and CDR2 from the germline V gene are LGHDT and YNNKEL (reference sequence). The CDR3 loop reads CASSQGPGVSYEQYF. CDR3 bases: TGTGCCAGCAGCCAAGGTCCCGGAGTTTCCTACGAGCAGTACTTC.

The chain employs TRBV7-9 and TRBJ1-4, with 8 bases aligning to TRBD1. V gave up 4 bases and J gave up 11 bases; unmatched junction bases: 9. The CDR3 extends over 14 amino acids. The germline V gene has CDR1 SEHNR and CDR2 FQNEAQ (reference sequence). CDR3 nucleotides: TGTGCCAGCAGCTCTGGACAGGGTCGGTACAAACTGTTTTTT. Protein: CASSSGQGRYKLFF.

This rearrangement joins TRBV28 to TRBJ1-2, with D possibly matching TRBD1 (5 bases). The CDR3 length is 12 residues. Germline V CDR1 and CDR2: MDHEN, SYDVKM. The ends were cut back, 5 bases at V and 7 bases at J, with 11 bases in the middle. CDR3 nucleotide sequence: TGTGCCAGCAGTGGGGGGGGTCGTGGCTACACCTTC. This encodes CASSGGGRGYTF.

The chain uses TRBV7-3 and TRBJ1-2, with D possibly TRBD1 on 6 matching bases. Germline loops: CDR1 SGHTA, CDR2 FQGTGA. Trimming cost V 0 bases and J 7 bases, with 12 bases left between them. The CDR3 is 14 amino acids. DNA for the CDR3: TGTGCCAGCAGCTTAACCGGATTACAGGGTGGCTACACCTTC. Translation gives CASSLTGLQGGYTF. Combining the CDR3 with reference TRBV7-3 and TRBJ1-2 gives the whole variable domain GAGVSQTPSNKVTEKGKYVELRCDPISGHTALYWYRQSLGQGPEFLIYFQGTGAADDSGLPNDRFFAVRPEGSVSTLKIQRTERGDSAVYLCASSLTGLQGGYTFGSGTRLTVV.

This chain links TRBV5-1 with TRBJ2-5; TRBD2 matches 9 bases. V shed 5 bases and J 5 bases; nucleotides not matched to a gene: 7. Germline loops: CDR1 SGHRS, CDR2 YFSETQ. The CDR3 totals 14 residues. The CDR3 protein is CASSDSGSAETQYF. The CDR3 DNA follows: TGCGCCAGCAGTGATAGCGGGAGTGCTGAGACCCAGTACTTC. Full variable domain (rest looked up from reference TRBV5-1 and TRBJ2-5): KAGVTQTPRYLIKTRGQQVTLSCSPISGHRSVSWYQQTPGQGLQFLFEYFSETQRNKGNFPGRFSGRQFSNSRSEMNVSTLELGDSALYLCASSDSGSAETQYFGPGTRLLVL.

The chain links TRBV4-1 to TRBJ1-2; D may be TRBD1 (6 bases). Germline V gives CDR1 MGHRA, CDR2 YSYEKL. V lost 1 base, J lost 3 bases, and 21 bases lay in between. This CDR3 spans 18 amino acids. The CDR3 DNA reads as TGCGCCAGCAGCCAAGGTCTCAGGGGCTCGTCCGAGCACTATGGCTACACCTTC. Its translation is CASSQGLRGSSEHYGYTF.

This clone was detected only once. The chain is built from TRBV28 and TRBJ1-2; 8 nucleotides align to TRBD1. The germline gives CDR1 MDHEN, CDR2 SYDVKM. The CDR3 covers 18 residues. J lost 1 base, V lost 3 bases, and 13 bases had no gene match. This CDR3 reads CASSFSLGTGQSNYGYTF. Here the CDR3 DNA reads TGTGCCAGCAGTTTCTCCCTAGGGACAGGCCAAAGTAACTATGGCTACACCTTC.

The chain employs TRBV10-3 and TRBJ2-7; 11 bases line up with TRBD1. CDR1 ENHRY and CDR2 SYGVKD come from the germline V gene. V was pared by 5 bases and J by 2 bases, with 2 bases of the junction left unmatched. The CDR3 sequence is 14 residues long. CDR3 amino acids: CAISPGQGAYEQYF. CDR3 in DNA: TGTGCCATCAGTCCGGGACAGGGGGCCTACGAGCAGTACTTC.

DNA for the CDR3: TGCGCCAGCAGCTTGGTCGGGACGGCGGGGGGTCGTGAGCAGTTCTTC. This gives the protein CASSLVGTAGGREQFF. The J gene is TRBJ2-1, the V gene TRBV5-1; 8 positions agree with TRBD2. Germline-derived CDR1 and CDR2 are SGHRS and YFSETQ. J lost 9 bases, V lost 0 bases, and 11 bases had no gene match. The CDR3 extends over 16 amino acids.

V and J are TRBV27 and TRBJ1-1; TRBD1 might be the D (6 bases). The germline V gene encodes CDR1 MNHEY and CDR2 SMNVEV (reference sequence). Trimming left V 6 bases short and J 4 bases short, with 15 bases between. This CDR3 contains 14 residues. CDR3 bases: TGTGCCAGCAGCAAACAGGGTTTAGCCACTGAAGCTTTCTTT. This sequence encodes CASSKQGLATEAFF.

J is TRBJ2-7 and V is TRBV6-5; 7 nucleotides agree with TRBD2. Germline lookup yields CDR1 MNHEY and CDR2 SVGAGI. The CDR3 length is 13 residues. After removal of 5 bases from V and 2 bases from J, the junction contained 3 bases not matched to a gene. The DNA of the CDR3 is TGTGCCAGCAGTCGACTAGCAACCTACGAGCAGTACTTC. It specifies CASSRLATYEQYF.

The V and J genes are TRBV9 and TRBJ1-5; no firm D call. The V end was cut by 3 bases, the J end by 0 bases, with 10 bases between. The germline gives CDR1 SGDLS, CDR2 YYNGEE. The CDR3 has 15 amino acids. The DNA for the CDR3 is TGTGCCAGCAGCGCCGGGATACTTAGCAATCAGCCCCAGCATTTT. Protein product: CASSAGILSNQPQHF.

The CDR3 DNA reads as TGTGCCAGCAGCTTAGATTTGGACGGACAGGGTGGTACAGATACGCAGTATTTT. Protein: CASSLDLDGQGGTDTQYF. V gene TRBV7-9 combines with J gene TRBJ2-3; 8 nucleotides line up with TRBD1. J lost 3 bases, V lost 1 base, and 12 bases had no gene match. This CDR3 has 18 amino acids. Germline V gene lookup returns CDR1 SEHNR and CDR2 FQNEAQ (reference sequence).

This chain links TRBV2 with TRBJ1-4, with D possibly TRBD1 on 6 matching bases. The CDR3 covers 14 residues. Trimming left V 4 bases short and J 4 bases short, with 10 bases between. CDR1 and CDR2 from the germline V gene are SNHLY and FYNNEI. This CDR3 reads CASSVGHNNEKLFF. The CDR3 nucleotides read TGTGCCAGCAGTGTGGGACATAATAATGAAAAACTGTTTTTT.

The CDR3 is CASSQQGYTEAFF. In DNA form, the CDR3 reads TGTGCCAGCAGCCAACAGGGGTACACTGAAGCTTTCTTT. V is TRBV14 and J is TRBJ1-1; possibly TRBD1 for D (6 bases). The V end lost 2 bases, the J end lost 3 bases, and 7 bases lay between the germline ends. Germline CDR1 is SGHDN and CDR2 is FVKESK. CDR3 size: 13 residues.

This rearrangement joins TRBV2 to TRBJ2-5; D not resolved. Trimming removed 6 bases from V and 7 bases from J, with 21 bases in between. Germline V gene sequence: CDR1 SNHLY, CDR2 FYNNEI. The CDR3 runs 15 residues. The CDR3 bases are TGTGCCAGCAGGAAAGAAACCGGGTCCGCAACGACCCAGTACTTC. Translation: CASRKETGSATTQYF. The entire variable domain, with the rest obtained from reference TRBV2 and TRBJ2-5, is as follows: EPEVTQTPSHQVTQMGQEVILRCVPISNHLYFYWYRQILGQKVEFLVSFYNNEISEKSEIFDDQFSVERPDGSNFTLKIRSTKLEDSAMYFCASRKETGSATTQYFGPGTRLLVL.

This rearrangement joins TRBV16 to TRBJ2-3; a possible D gene is TRBD2 (5 bases). CDR3 length equals 14 residues. V was clipped by 0 bases and J by 3 bases, with 7 bases between them. Looked up from germline, CDR1 is KGHSY and CDR2 is FQNENV. Written as DNA, the CDR3 is TGTGCCAGCAGCCAATCCTGGGAGACAGATACGCAGTATTTT. This sequence encodes CASSQSWETDTQYF.

The CDR3 DNA reads as TGTGCCAGCAGTAGCGTGAGTTATGGCTACACCTTC. This sequence encodes CASSSVSYGYTF. The chain uses TRBV28 and TRBJ1-2; D is uncertain. Germline assignment: CDR1 MDHEN and CDR2 SYDVKM. V was cut by 5 bases and J by 5 bases, with 9 bases left in between. The CDR3 length is 12 residues.

The CDR3 sequence is CASSLNVGGRYEQYF. The CDR3 coding sequence is TGTGCCAGCAGCTTAAACGTAGGGGGCCGATACGAGCAGTACTTC. The chain combines TRBV7-6 with TRBJ2-7; TRBD1 agrees at 7 bases. CDR3 length: 15 residues. The junction had 8 bases not matched to a gene; V was cut back by 2 bases and J by 4 bases. The germline V gene has CDR1 SGHVS and CDR2 FNYEAQ.

This rearrangement joins TRBV20-1 to TRBJ2-1, with D perhaps matching TRBD1 (5 bases). Germline assignment: CDR1 DFQATT and CDR2 SNEGSKA (reference sequence). Trimming stripped 8 bases from V and 5 bases from J, with 10 bases between. This CDR3 spans 11 amino acids. This CDR3 is CSFGHNNEQFF. Written as DNA, the CDR3 is TGCAGTTTCGGACACAACAATGAGCAGTTCTTC.

The rearrangement joins TRBV28 to TRBJ2-7; the D is unclear. In germline, CDR1 is MDHEN, CDR2 SYDVKM. CDR3 length equals 13 residues. Between the trimmed V and J ends, which lost 3 bases and 6 bases, there was a span of 12 bases. CDR3 protein: CASSFRRPGEQYF. DNA of the CDR3: TGTGCCAGCAGTTTTCGCAGGCCCGGCGAGCAGTACTTC.

The V and J genes are TRBV18 and TRBJ2-5; the match to TRBD1 covers 7 bases. V trimming: 4 bases; J trimming: 2 bases; junction bases outside the gene matches: 7. This CDR3 region has 15 residues. Germline-derived CDR1 and CDR2 are KGHSH and LQKENI. CDR3 sequence reads: CASSRQTGEQETQYF. CDR3 DNA: TGTGCCAGCTCACGTCAAACAGGGGAACAAGAGACCCAGTACTTC.

Only one count was recorded for this clone. J is TRBJ1-3 and V is TRBV9; D unclear. CDR3 length equals 15 residues. Germline V gene sequence: CDR1 SGDLS, CDR2 YYNGEE. V dropped 0 bases and J dropped 4 bases, with 11 bases sitting between them. The CDR3 loop is CASSVGEGEGNTIYF. The CDR3 DNA reads as TGTGCCAGCAGCGTAGGTGAGGGAGAAGGAAACACCATATATTTT. Based on the CDR3 plus reference TRBV9 and TRBJ1-3, the full variable domain is DSGVTQTPKHLITATGQRVTLRCSPRSGDLSVYWYQQSLDQGLQFLIQYYNGEERAKGNILERFSAQQFPDLHSELNLSSLELGDSALYFCASSVGEGEGNTIYFGEGSWLTVV.